This passage covers 3 T cell receptor beta chains from one sample sequenced in a study of blood T cell repertoires in COVID-19. Assay used: immunoSEQ multiplex PCR; TCRdb lists only in-frame clones, some missing. Of almost 30,000 clones in the sample, 80% to 90% were seen once. Sequencing was done on a sample of peripheral blood. The receptor set was obtained from a human donor in a cohort sampled during active COVID-19.

This chain links TRBV6-2 or TRBV6-3 with TRBJ2-1, with 9 bases fitting TRBD1. V was clipped by 5 bases and J by 4 bases; unmatched bases: 6. The CDR3 extends over 15 amino acids. Germline V CDR1 and CDR2: MNHEY, SVGEGT. The CDR3 protein is CASSEVGQGYNEQFF. The CDR3 DNA sequence: TGTGCCAGCAGTGAGGTAGGACAGGGGTACAATGAGCAGTTCTTC.

This sequence joins TRBV11-1 and TRBJ1-2; 9 positions match TRBD1. The CDR3 spans 15 residues. V lost 1 base, J lost 6 bases, and 6 bases stayed unmatched. Germline V gives CDR1 SGHAT, CDR2 FQDESV (reference sequence). This chain's CDR3 is CASSLGSGQGHGYTF. In DNA, the CDR3 is TGTGCCAGCAGCTTAGGCTCGGGACAGGGCCATGGCTACACCTTC.

This clone was found once. The genes are TRBV5-3 and TRBJ2-5; 13 positions match TRBD2. TRBV5-3 is annotated as an ORF whose role is uncertain. V gave up 3 bases and J gave up 5 bases; unmatched junction bases: 7. The length of the CDR3 is 16 residues. This CDR3 reads CARSSSTSGGLETQYF. The CDR3 coding sequence is TGTGCCAGAAGCTCTTCGACTAGCGGGGGGCTTGAGACCCAGTACTTC.